The source of this T cell receptor (beta chain) is a study of early T cells in non-severe SARS-CoV-2 infection. In the study overall: Sequencing was performed on bulk RNA from unsorted whole blood, leaving chains unpaired.

On this clonotype itself: What it binds is unknown.

Researchers tagged individual cDNA molecules with unique molecular identifiers. MiXCR, run by TCRdb on the 5' RACE reads, gives a single entry per CDR3 protein. Of fewer than 20,000 distinct CDR3 sequences in the sample, roughly 6.1% are singletons; the top ten hold roughly 6%. With V trimmed by 8 bases and J by 5 bases, 12 bases remained unmatched. The CDR3 contains 15 residues. Germline CDR1 reads MNHEY; CDR2 reads SMNVEV (reference sequence). Whole-study findings and limits: CD4 and private specificities were missed by VDJdb matching, which favored anti-spike CD8 responses.

The chain carries TRBV27 and TRBJ2-7, with 10 positions matching TRBD1. Sequencing used whole blood. This receptor was taken from an adult who was a healthcare worker with PCR-confirmed SARS-CoV-2 infection or an uninfected control (not recorded which). The CDR3: CASGPPGDRGHEQYF. Written as DNA, the CDR3 is TGTGCCAGCGGCCCTCCTGGGGACAGGGGCCACGAGCAGTACTTC.